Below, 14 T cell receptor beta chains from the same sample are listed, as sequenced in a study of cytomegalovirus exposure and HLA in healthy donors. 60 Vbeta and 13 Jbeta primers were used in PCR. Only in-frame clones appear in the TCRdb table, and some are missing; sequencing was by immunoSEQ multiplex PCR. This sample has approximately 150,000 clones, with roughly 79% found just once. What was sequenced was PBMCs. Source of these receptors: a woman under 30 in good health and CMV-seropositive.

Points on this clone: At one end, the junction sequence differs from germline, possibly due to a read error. CDR3 region: CTSSIGTPLSYEQYF. In DNA, the CDR3 is TGTACCAGTAGTATCGGGACACCCCTCTCCTACGAGCAGTACTTC. This chain joins TRBV19 and TRBJ2-7; D might be TRBD1 (6 bases). The CDR3 extends over 15 amino acids. Germline CDR1 reads LNHDA; CDR2 reads SQIVND (reference sequence).

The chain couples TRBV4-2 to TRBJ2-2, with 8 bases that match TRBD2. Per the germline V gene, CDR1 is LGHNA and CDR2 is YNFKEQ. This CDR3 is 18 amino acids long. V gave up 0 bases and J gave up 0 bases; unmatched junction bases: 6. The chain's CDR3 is CASSQEGLGYANTGELFF. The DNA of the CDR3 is TGTGCCAGCAGCCAAGAGGGACTAGGGTACGCGAACACCGGGGAGCTGTTTTTT.

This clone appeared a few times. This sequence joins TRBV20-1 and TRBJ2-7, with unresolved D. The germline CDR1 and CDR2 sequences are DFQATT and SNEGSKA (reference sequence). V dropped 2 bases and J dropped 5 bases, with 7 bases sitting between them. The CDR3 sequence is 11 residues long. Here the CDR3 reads CSARMGNEQYF. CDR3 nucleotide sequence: TGCAGTGCTAGAATGGGCAACGAGCAGTACTTC.

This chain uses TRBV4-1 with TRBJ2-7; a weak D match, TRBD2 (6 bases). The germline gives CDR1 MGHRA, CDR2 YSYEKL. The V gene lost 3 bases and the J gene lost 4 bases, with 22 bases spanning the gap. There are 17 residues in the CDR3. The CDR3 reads CASSQSLAGAGGYEQYF. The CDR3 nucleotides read TGCGCCAGCAGCCAGTCCCTGGCCGGGGCCGGGGGTTACGAGCAGTACTTC.

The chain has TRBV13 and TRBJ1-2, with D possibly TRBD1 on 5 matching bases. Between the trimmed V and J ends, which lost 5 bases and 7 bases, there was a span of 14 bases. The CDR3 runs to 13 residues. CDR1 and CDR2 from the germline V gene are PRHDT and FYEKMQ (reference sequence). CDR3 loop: CASSHQGLRGYTF. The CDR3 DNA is TGTGCCAGCAGCCACCAGGGACTACGTGGCTACACCTTC. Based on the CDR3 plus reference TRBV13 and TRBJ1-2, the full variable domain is AAGVIQSPRHLIKEKRETATLKCYPIPRHDTVYWYQQGPGQDPQFLISFYEKMQSDKGSIPDRFSAQQFSDYHSELNMSSLELGDSALYFCASSHQGLRGYTFGSGTRLTVV.

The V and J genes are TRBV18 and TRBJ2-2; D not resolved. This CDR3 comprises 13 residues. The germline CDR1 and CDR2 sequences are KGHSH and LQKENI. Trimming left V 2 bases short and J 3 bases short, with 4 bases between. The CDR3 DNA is TGTGCCAGCTCACCAGTAGACACCGGGGAGCTGTTTTTT. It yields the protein CASSPVDTGELFF.

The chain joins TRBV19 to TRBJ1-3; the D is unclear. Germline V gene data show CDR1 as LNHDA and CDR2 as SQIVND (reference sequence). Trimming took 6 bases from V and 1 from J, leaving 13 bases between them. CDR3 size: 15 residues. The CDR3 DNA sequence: TGTGCCAGTAGCGGTTGGAGACTGTCTGGAAACACCATATATTTT. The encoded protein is CASSGWRLSGNTIYF.

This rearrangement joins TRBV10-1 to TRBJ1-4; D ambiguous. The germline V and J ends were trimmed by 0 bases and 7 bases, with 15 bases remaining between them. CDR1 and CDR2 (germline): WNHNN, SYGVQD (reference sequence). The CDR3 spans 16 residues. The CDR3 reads CASSESTADYGEKLFF. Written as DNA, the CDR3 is TGCGCCAGCAGTGAGTCGACGGCGGATTATGGTGAAAAACTGTTTTTT.

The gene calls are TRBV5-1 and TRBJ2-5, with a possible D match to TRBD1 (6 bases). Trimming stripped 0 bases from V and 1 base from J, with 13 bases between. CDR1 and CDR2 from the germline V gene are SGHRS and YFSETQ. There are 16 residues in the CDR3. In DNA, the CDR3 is TGCGCCAGCAGCTTGGCAGTCGGACAGACCCAAGAGACCCAGTACTTC. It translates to CASSLAVGQTQETQYF. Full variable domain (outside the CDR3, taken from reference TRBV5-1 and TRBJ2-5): KAGVTQTPRYLIKTRGQQVTLSCSPISGHRSVSWYQQTPGQGLQFLFEYFSETQRNKGNFPGRFSGRQFSNSRSEMNVSTLELGDSALYLCASSLAVGQTQETQYFGPGTRLLVL.

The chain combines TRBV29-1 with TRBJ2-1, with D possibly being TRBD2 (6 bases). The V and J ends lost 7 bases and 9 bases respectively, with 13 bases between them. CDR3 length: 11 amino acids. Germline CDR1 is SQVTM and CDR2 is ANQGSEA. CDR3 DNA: TGCAGCGAATCTAGCGACACTGAGCAGTTCTTC. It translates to CSESSDTEQFF.

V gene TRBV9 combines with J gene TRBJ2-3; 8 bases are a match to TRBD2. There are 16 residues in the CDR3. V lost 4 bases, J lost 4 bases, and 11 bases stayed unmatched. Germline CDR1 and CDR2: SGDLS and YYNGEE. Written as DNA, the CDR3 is TGTGCCAGCAGCACGGGACTAGGAGGTATGGCAGATACGCAGTATTTT. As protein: CASSTGLGGMADTQYF.

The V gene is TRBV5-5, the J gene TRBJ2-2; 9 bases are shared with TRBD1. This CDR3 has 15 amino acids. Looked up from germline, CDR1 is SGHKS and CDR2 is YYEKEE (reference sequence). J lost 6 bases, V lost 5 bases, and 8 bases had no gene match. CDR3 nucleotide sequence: TGTGCCAGCAGGCGGACAGGGGCCACCGCCGGGGAGCTGTTTTTT. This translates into CASRRTGATAGELFF.

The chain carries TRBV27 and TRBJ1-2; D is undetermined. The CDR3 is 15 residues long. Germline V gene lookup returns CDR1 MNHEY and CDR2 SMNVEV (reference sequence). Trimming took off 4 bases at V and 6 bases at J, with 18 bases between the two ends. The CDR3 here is CASSSPGNSGHGYTF. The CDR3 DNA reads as TGTGCCAGCAGTTCTCCGGGAAATTCCGGACATGGCTACACCTTC.

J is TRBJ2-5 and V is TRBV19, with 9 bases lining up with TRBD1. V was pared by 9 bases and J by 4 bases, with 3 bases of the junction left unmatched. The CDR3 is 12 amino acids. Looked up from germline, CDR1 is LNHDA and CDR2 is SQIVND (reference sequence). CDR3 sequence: CASSDRGETQYF. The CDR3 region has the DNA TGTGCCAGCTCGGACAGGGGAGAGACCCAGTACTTC.